This T cell receptor (beta chain) was captured by sequencing in a study of blood T cell repertoires in COVID-19 (dated by TCRdb to the early 2020s). As for the study more broadly: Samples covering the acute and convalescent phases of COVID-19 were provided by collaborators in the United States, Italy and Spain. The material from the prospective study consisted of cDNA or gDNA derived from T cells, B-cell-depleted T cells, or PBMCs. The dataset comprised deeply sampled blood TCRbeta repertoires from subjects exposed to, actively infected with, or recovered from COVID-19. The repertoires were released in a freely available public database intended as a resource for research on the immune response to SARS-CoV-2. Samples came from the ongoing ImmuneRACE study (first 160 participants) plus 1,254 subjects from 6 global collaborators. The sample metadata nearly always contained a de-identified subject ID, COVID-19 status, age in years and sex. Where available, HLA class I and class II types were obtained from metadata supplied by the sample provider rather than from assay-based typing. What the authors observed across the whole study: How much clinical and demographic metadata was included differed by source and by participant, and the metadata was provided uncurated.

As for this clone: It has no known antigen specificity. The record has no base qualities; no much larger clone is one base away.

Each collaborating institution followed its own protocols to collect whole blood in K2EDTA tubes. For TCRbeta analysis, collaborator samples were shipped as frozen whole blood, as isolated PBMCs, or as DNA extracted from either sample type. The immunoSEQ Assay, a bias-controlled multiplex PCR, was used to amplify TCRbeta CDR3 regions from genomic DNA. As for the original processing: Within the assay, amplification of reference gene primers was used to estimate how many nucleated cells each sample contained. Sequence reads were collapsed and filtered to measure the absolute abundance of every unique TCRbeta CDR3 rearrangement. For each sample, productive Simpson clonality was calculated as the square root of Simpson's diversity index over productive rearrangements. TCRdb's version of the immuneACCESS table is confined to in-frame rearrangements and falls short of the full clone set. An unresolved V gene accounts for under half of the shortfall where checked; the remainder is of unknown origin. Clone size and the V and J calls come from that table; the DNA yielded D and trimming. Present in this sample are some 50,000 clones, 80% to 90% of which were seen just once. The top ten constitute 1.5% to 2% of the sample.

The sample comprised peripheral blood. The clonotype originates from a man aged 55 to 69 with acute or convalescent COVID-19.

DNA sequence: TGTGCCAGCAGTCCGGACAGGGATGATGGCTACACCTTC. It specifies CASSPDRDDGYTF. The chain couples TRBV7-9 to TRBJ1-2, with 8 bases aligning to TRBD1. From the cysteine through the phenylalanine, the CDR3 covers 13 amino acids. Of the read, only the CDR3 DNA is kept; its 39 bases are in frame from base 1. V is pruned by 6 bases and J by 6 bases, leaving 6 bases of the junction without a gene match. The germline V gene (reference sequence) supplies CDR1 SEHNR and CDR2 FQNEAQ.